The entry below describes one T cell receptor (beta chain). Its antigen is as yet unknown. These data originate in a study of cytomegalovirus exposure and HLA in healthy donors. V dropped 7 bases and J dropped 1 base, with 22 bases sitting between them. Germline loops: CDR1 MRHNA, CDR2 SNTAGT. The CDR3 has 17 amino acids. Study results and caveats: Later analysis identified about 18,000 TCR beta sequences associated with HLA alleles, using a false discovery rate threshold of 0.05. Across donors, most TCRs were seen rarely, yet some public ones were widespread. Researchers reported that three CMV-associated chains were confirmed in vitro as CMV antigen-specific.

A multiplex PCR was run with 60 Vbeta primers and 13 Jbeta primers. Sequencing used immunoSEQ multiplex PCR; TCRdb keeps in-frame clones, though not all of them. This table holds more than 95,000 clones, approximately 84% found once. The rearrangement uses TRBV6-4 and TRBJ1-1; D is unresolved. The receptor comes from a male donor in good health and CMV-seronegative. Sequences were obtained from PBMCs. The CDR3 is CASTWVLGGRRNTEAFF. CDR3 sequence (DNA): TGTGCCAGCACCTGGGTATTGGGAGGACGGAGGAACACTGAAGCTTTCTTT.